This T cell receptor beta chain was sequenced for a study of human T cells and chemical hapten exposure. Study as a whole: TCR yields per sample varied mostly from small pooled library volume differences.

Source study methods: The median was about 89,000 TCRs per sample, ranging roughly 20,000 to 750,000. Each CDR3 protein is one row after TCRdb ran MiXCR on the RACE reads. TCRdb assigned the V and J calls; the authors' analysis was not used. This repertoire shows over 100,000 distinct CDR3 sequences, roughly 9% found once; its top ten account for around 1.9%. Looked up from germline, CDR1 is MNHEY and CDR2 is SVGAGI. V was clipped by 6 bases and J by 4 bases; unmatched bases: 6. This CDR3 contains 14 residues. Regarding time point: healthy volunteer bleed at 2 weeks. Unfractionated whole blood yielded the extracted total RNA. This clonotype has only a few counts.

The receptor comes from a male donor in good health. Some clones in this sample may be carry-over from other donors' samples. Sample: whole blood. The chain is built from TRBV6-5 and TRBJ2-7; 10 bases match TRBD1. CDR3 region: CASSPGQGLYEQYF. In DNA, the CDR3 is TGTGCCAGCAGCCCGGGACAGGGGCTGTACGAGCAGTACTTC.